The 23 T cell receptor beta chains below were found in one sample sequenced in a study of blood T cell repertoires in COVID-19. Some clones are missing from TCRdb's copy, which holds only in-frame ones; the method was immunoSEQ multiplex PCR. The sample holds more than 100,000 clones, 87% seen once. The material sequenced was peripheral blood. The receptor set was obtained from a man aged 45-65 years with active COVID-19.

In its sample, this clone was seen once. V usage is TRBV27 and J usage is TRBJ1-2; 8 bases agree with TRBD1. The length of the CDR3 is 14 residues. Trimming took 10 bases from V and 4 from J; bases not matched to a gene: 11. Germline V CDR1 and CDR2: MNHEY, SMNVEV (reference sequence). CDR3 sequence (DNA): TGTGCCACCACCTCAGGGCAGGGGGCCTATGGCTACACCTTC. Translation gives CATTSGQGAYGYTF.

This clone has a handful of counts. The gene calls are TRBV7-6 and TRBJ2-2, with D perhaps matching TRBD1 (6 bases). The CDR3 has 15 amino acids. Per germline, CDR1 SGHVS and CDR2 FNYEAQ. The V end was cut by 5 bases, the J end by 6 bases, with 16 bases between. This CDR3 reads CASSLTGSKAGELFF. The CDR3 coding sequence is TGTGCCAGCAGCCTAACAGGGAGCAAGGCCGGGGAGCTGTTTTTT.

The rearrangement links TRBV18 to TRBJ1-4; no reliable D call. The germline V gene encodes CDR1 KGHSH and CDR2 LQKENI. Trimming removed 8 bases from V and 5 bases from J, with 12 bases in between. The CDR3 loop spans 13 amino acids. CDR3 sequence reads: CASRGQSNEKLFF. DNA for the CDR3: TGTGCCAGCCGAGGCCAGTCAAATGAAAAACTGTTTTTT.

The rearrangement uses TRBV20-1 and TRBJ2-7; D perhaps matches TRBD2 (5 bases). Trimming shortened V by 6 bases and J by 4 bases, and 10 bases separated the two germline ends. This CDR3 comprises 11 residues. Germline assignment: CDR1 DFQATT and CDR2 SNEGSKA (reference sequence). The CDR3 spells CSARWTYEQYF. CDR3 in DNA: TGCAGTGCAAGATGGACTTACGAGCAGTACTTC.

V gene TRBV12-3 or TRBV12-4 combines with J gene TRBJ2-2; D is unclear. CDR3 length: 11 residues. Written as DNA, the CDR3 is TGTGCGAGCCGGGACACCGGGGAGCTGTTTTTT. This encodes CASRDTGELFF.

The rearrangement joins TRBV7-3 to TRBJ2-4; 8 bases align to TRBD2. Germline CDR1 is SGHTA and CDR2 is FQGTGA. The CDR3 contains 14 residues. V was clipped by 5 bases and J by 8 bases; unmatched bases: 8. CDR3 nucleotides: TGTGCCAGCAGCCCCGGGGGGGGTGCCCACATTCAGTACTTC. Its translation: CASSPGGGAHIQYF.

This clone occurred a few times. V gene TRBV19 combines with J gene TRBJ1-5, with 8 bases aligning to TRBD1. Germline trimming cut 1 base from V and 4 bases from J; bases unmatched to any gene: 9. Germline lookup yields CDR1 LNHDA and CDR2 SQIVND (reference sequence). The CDR3 loop spans 17 amino acids. The CDR3 loop reads CASSIGGQAVRNQPQHF. CDR3 sequence (DNA): TGTGCCAGTAGTATAGGGGGACAGGCCGTAAGGAATCAGCCCCAGCATTTT.

The chain is built from TRBV23-1 and TRBJ2-1, with TRBD2 matching over 8 bases. TRBV23-1 is filed as an ORF, its function uncertain. The CDR3 runs to 15 residues. The V segment lost 2 bases and the J segment 5 bases; nucleotides outside the gene matches: 5. The CDR3 DNA sequence: TGCGCCAGCAGTCAACAGCGGGGGAGGGACAATGAGCAGTTCTTC. Translating gives CASSQQRGRDNEQFF.

The chain has TRBV18 and TRBJ1-5, with D perhaps TRBD1 (6 bases). The CDR3 is 15 residues long. Trimming removed 3 bases from V and 7 bases from J, with 16 bases in between. Germline loops: CDR1 KGHSH, CDR2 LQKENI. The CDR3 loop is CASSPMGGGQQPQHF. The CDR3 DNA reads as TGTGCCAGCTCACCCATGGGGGGGGGCCAACAGCCCCAGCATTTT.

The chain uses TRBV11-2 and TRBJ2-7; TRBD1 might be the D (5 bases). The CDR3 has 15 residues. Germline V gene data show CDR1 as SGHAT and CDR2 as FQNNGV. V was trimmed by 2 bases and J by 1 base, leaving 12 bases between them. This chain's CDR3 is CASSLLGVGSYEQYF. CDR3 in DNA: TGTGCCAGCAGCTTACTAGGGGTTGGGTCCTACGAGCAGTACTTC.

The chain links TRBV19 to TRBJ1-5; D might be TRBD1 (5 bases). CDR3 length: 16 amino acids. Germline CDR1 LNHDA, CDR2 SQIVND (reference sequence). The germline V and J ends were trimmed by 3 bases and 6 bases, with 18 bases remaining between them. The CDR3: CASSMNDLIGGQPQHF. CDR3 nucleotide sequence: TGTGCCAGTAGTATGAACGACCTCATCGGGGGTCAGCCCCAGCATTTT.

The chain uses TRBV3-1 (or the pseudogene TRBV3-2) and TRBJ1-1; weak D call: TRBD1 (6 bases). This CDR3 contains 18 residues. Germline V gene sequence: CDR1 LGHDT, CDR2 YNNKEL (reference sequence). V was trimmed by 2 bases and J by 1 base, leaving 20 bases between them. CDR3 in DNA: TGTGCCAGCAGCCAACGAGGTTCTCTTAAACAGGGGAACACTGAAGCTTTCTTT. It is translated as CASSQRGSLKQGNTEAFF.

This clone was seen only a few times. The chain carries TRBV2 and TRBJ1-1; D is uncertain. This CDR3 contains 13 residues. Germline CDR1 is SNHLY and CDR2 is FYNNEI. Trimming took off 6 bases at V and 2 bases at J, with 10 bases between the two ends. The DNA of the CDR3 is TGTGCCAGCAGAGCGGGATTTAACACTGAAGCTTTCTTT. Amino acid sequence: CASRAGFNTEAFF.

This rearrangement joins TRBV5-6 to TRBJ2-7; unclear D gene. Germline V gene data show CDR1 as SGHDT and CDR2 as YYEEEE. V gave up 1 base and J gave up 1 base, with 9 bases separating them. CDR3 length: 14 residues. CDR3 nucleotides: TGTGCCAGCAGCTTGCCGCAGGCGTCCTACGAGCAGTACTTC. Translated, it gives CASSLPQASYEQYF.

This clone was seen once. The chain has TRBV6-4 and TRBJ2-1, with a weak D call TRBD2 (7 bases). The V gene lost 4 bases and the J gene lost 8 bases, with 12 bases spanning the gap. The CDR3 has 13 amino acids. Germline CDR1 MRHNA, CDR2 SNTAGT. Written as DNA, the CDR3 is TGTGCCAGCAGTGGGGGGGGCAGAGATGAGCAGTTCTTC. Amino acid sequence: CASSGGGRDEQFF.

This clone was counted a single time. The rearrangement joins TRBV19 to TRBJ2-3; a possible D gene is TRBD2 (5 bases). The germline V gene has CDR1 LNHDA and CDR2 SQIVND (reference sequence). V lost 6 bases and J lost 4, with 8 bases in between. The CDR3 length is 12 residues. Written as DNA, the CDR3 is TGTGCCAGTAGCCTACTAGCAGATACGCAGTATTTT. Translated, it gives CASSLLADTQYF.

The chain joins TRBV6-5 to TRBJ1-6, with 8 bases fitting TRBD1. The germline V gene has CDR1 MNHEY and CDR2 SVGAGI. This CDR3 region has 15 residues. The V and J ends lost 8 bases and 4 bases, in that order; junction bases with no gene match: 7. The CDR3 nucleotides are TGTGCCAGCTCTAGGGGGGACAGGTATAATTCACCCCTCCACTTT. This sequence encodes CASSRGDRYNSPLHF.

V gene TRBV30 combines with J gene TRBJ1-2, with D unresolved. From germline, CDR1 is GTSNPN and CDR2 SVGIG (reference sequence). V was pared by 0 bases and J by 4 bases, with 9 bases between. This CDR3 has 13 residues. CDR3 sequence: CAWSVKRAYGYTF. CDR3 in DNA: TGTGCCTGGAGTGTGAAACGCGCCTATGGCTACACCTTC.

J is TRBJ2-3 and V is TRBV5-5; D is possibly TRBD1 (6 bases). V was pared by 0 bases and J by 4 bases, with 12 bases between. The germline gives CDR1 SGHKS, CDR2 YYEKEE (reference sequence). This CDR3 comprises 15 residues. The DNA of the CDR3 is TGTGCCAGCAGCTTGGTACTGGGGGCCGCAGATACGCAGTATTTT. Translating gives CASSLVLGAADTQYF.

This clone was seen only once. This sequence joins TRBV3-1 (or the pseudogene TRBV3-2) and TRBJ2-7; D ambiguous. Trimming shortened V by 1 base and J by 3 bases, and 10 bases separated the two germline ends. Per the germline V gene, CDR1 is LGHDT and CDR2 is YNNKEL (reference sequence). The CDR3 is 14 residues long. The CDR3: CASSQASGFYEQYF. The CDR3 coding sequence is TGTGCCAGCAGCCAAGCTTCAGGCTTCTACGAGCAGTACTTC.

This chain links TRBV6-6 with TRBJ2-1, with D possibly TRBD2 on 5 matching bases. The CDR3 covers 11 residues. Trimming stripped 3 bases from V and 9 bases from J, with 6 bases between. Germline CDR1 is MNHNY and CDR2 is SVGAGI (reference sequence). The CDR3 coding sequence is TGTGCCAGCAGTTATGCGGGTGAGCAGTTCTTC. This translates into CASSYAGEQFF.

This chain links TRBV18 with TRBJ2-5; 12 bases map to TRBD1. V dropped 6 bases and J dropped 5; count of bases not matched to a gene: 7. The germline V gene has CDR1 KGHSH and CDR2 LQKENI. The CDR3 totals 15 residues. Here the CDR3 reads CASSTGDRGLETQYF. CDR3 DNA sequence: TGTGCCAGCTCCACCGGGGACAGGGGGCTTGAGACCCAGTACTTC.

V gene TRBV9 combines with J gene TRBJ1-2, with D perhaps matching TRBD1 (6 bases). From germline, CDR1 is SGDLS and CDR2 YYNGEE. Trimming left V 5 bases short and J 0 bases short, with 11 bases between. The CDR3 length is 14 residues. CDR3 protein: CASRGQNSNYGYTF. The CDR3 DNA is TGTGCCAGCAGAGGACAGAATTCTAACTATGGCTACACCTTC.